One sample yielded the 24 T cell receptor beta chains listed below, sequenced in a study of human thymus T cells. Only in-frame clones appear in the TCRdb table, and some are missing; sequencing was by immunoSEQ multiplex PCR. The sample holds tens of thousands of clones, roughly 94% seen once. Resections that were taken during corrective heart surgery supplied the thymus tissue. Sequenced material: thymus tissue. The origin of the receptors is a girl under three years old with a congenital heart defect but otherwise immunologically healthy.

This chain links TRBV18 with TRBJ1-5, with 9 positions matching TRBD1. The V gene end was trimmed by 3 bases and the J gene end by 9 bases; junction bases not matched to a gene: 18. Germline V lookup: CDR1 KGHSH, CDR2 LQKENI. The CDR3 has 18 amino acids. CDR3 nucleotide sequence: TGTGCCAGCTCACCCTTACGCGAGGACAGGGGACGGGCAAGGCCCCAGCATTTT. Encoded protein: CASSPLREDRGRARPQHF.

The chain joins TRBV5-1 to TRBJ1-4; 8 bases fit TRBD1. Germline CDR1 is SGHRS and CDR2 is YFSETQ. The CDR3 length is 14 residues. V lost 4 bases and J lost 5; bases outside the gene matches: 4. The CDR3 is CASSPGTGNEKLFF. The CDR3, as DNA: TGCGCCAGCAGCCCCGGGACAGGCAATGAAAAACTGTTTTTT. The full variable domain, its missing parts supplied by reference TRBV5-1 and TRBJ1-4, is KAGVTQTPRYLIKTRGQQVTLSCSPISGHRSVSWYQQTPGQGLQFLFEYFSETQRNKGNFPGRFSGRQFSNSRSEMNVSTLELGDSALYLCASSPGTGNEKLFFGSGTQLSVL.

The V gene is TRBV19, the J gene TRBJ1-4; D might be TRBD1 (6 bases). Germline CDR1 and CDR2: LNHDA and SQIVND (reference sequence). V shed 3 bases and J shed 0 bases, with 35 bases lying between them. There are 24 residues in the CDR3. The CDR3 region is CASSMDPTGALGAFPLSTNEKLFF. CDR3 nucleotides: TGTGCCAGTAGTATGGACCCGACAGGAGCACTCGGTGCTTTTCCTCTCTCAACTAATGAAAAACTGTTTTTT. Full variable domain (missing parts from reference TRBV19 and TRBJ1-4): DGGITQSPKYLFRKEGQNVTLSCEQNLNHDAMYWYRQDPGQGLRLIYYSQIVNDFQKGDIAEGYSVSREKKESFPLTVTSAQKNPTAFYLCASSMDPTGALGAFPLSTNEKLFFGSGTQLSVL.

This clone showed up just once. The chain couples TRBV5-1 to TRBJ2-7, with D perhaps matching TRBD1 (5 bases). With 4 bases removed from V and 0 bases from J, the gap between germline ends came to 5 bases. The CDR3 extends over 12 amino acids. The germline V gene encodes CDR1 SGHRS and CDR2 YFSETQ. DNA for the CDR3: TGCGCCAGCAGCGACAGCTCCTACGAGCAGTACTTC. Translation gives CASSDSSYEQYF.

This clone appeared a single time. J is TRBJ2-2 and V is TRBV11-2, with a tentative D call TRBD2 (6 bases). The germline V and J ends were trimmed by 5 bases and 6 bases, with 10 bases remaining between them. Germline V lookup: CDR1 SGHAT, CDR2 FQNNGV. The CDR3 is 13 residues long. The CDR3 loop reads CASSHGGAGELFF. The CDR3 DNA sequence: TGTGCCAGCAGCCACGGGGGAGCCGGGGAGCTGTTTTTT.

The chain combines TRBV10-3 with TRBJ1-3; D may be TRBD1 (5 bases). This CDR3 spans 15 amino acids. Trimming cost V 10 bases and J 0 bases, with 16 bases left between them. Germline CDR1 ENHRY, CDR2 SYGVKD. CDR3 DNA sequence: TGTGCCACCGAGGGACGGACCCTCTCTGGAAACACCATATATTTT. Translation gives CATEGRTLSGNTIYF.

This chain links TRBV5-8 with TRBJ1-5; 10 bases are shared with TRBD1. V dropped 0 bases and J dropped 5; count of bases not matched to a gene: 17. CDR1 and CDR2 (germline): SGHTS, YDEGEE. The CDR3 totals 20 residues. CDR3 nucleotide sequence: TGTGCCAGCAGCTTGGAAAACCCCCTCCGGGACAGGGGCGCGGATCAGCCCCAGCATTTT. It codes for CASSLENPLRDRGADQPQHF.

V and J are TRBV7-2 and TRBJ2-2; 9 bases fit TRBD2. The germline V gene encodes CDR1 SGHTA and CDR2 FQGNSA. The V gene end was trimmed by 5 bases and the J gene end by 5 bases; junction bases not matched to a gene: 6. The length of the CDR3 is 15 residues. The CDR3 is CASSRSGSPTGELFF. CDR3 sequence (DNA): TGTGCCAGCAGCCGTAGCGGGAGTCCAACCGGGGAGCTGTTTTTT.

The chain links TRBV4-2 to TRBJ2-7; 8 bases map to TRBD1. Germline-derived CDR1 and CDR2 are LGHNA and YNFKEQ. The CDR3 sequence is 17 residues long. V dropped 3 bases and J dropped 4; count of bases not matched to a gene: 14. Here the CDR3 DNA reads TGTGCCAGCAGCCAGTTTGCAGCCGGGACAGGCCAGTACGAGCAGTACTTC. Translation: CASSQFAAGTGQYEQYF.

The chain employs TRBV29-1 and TRBJ2-5; a weak D match, TRBD2 (6 bases). Germline V gene lookup returns CDR1 SQVTM and CDR2 ANQGSEA. Trimming cost V 0 bases and J 0 bases, with 17 bases left between them. The CDR3 is 17 amino acids. The chain's CDR3 is CSVEDPFGSWYQETQYF. The CDR3 coding sequence is TGCAGCGTTGAAGATCCATTCGGGAGTTGGTACCAAGAGACCCAGTACTTC. Together with reference TRBV29-1 and TRBJ2-5, the CDR3 gives the full variable domain: SAVISQKPSRDICQRGTSLTIQCQVDSQVTMMFWYRQQPGQSLTLIATANQGSEATYESGFVIDKFPISRPNLTFSTLTVSNMSPEDSSIYLCSVEDPFGSWYQETQYFGPGTRLLVL.

V and J are TRBV28 and TRBJ2-2; TRBD2 aligns across 8 bases. CDR1 and CDR2 (germline): MDHEN, SYDVKM. The CDR3 extends over 15 amino acids. Trimming took 1 base from V and 3 from J; bases not matched to a gene: 1. In DNA form, the CDR3 reads TGTGCCAGCAGTTTATCGGGACTAGACACCGGGGAGCTGTTTTTT. Translating gives CASSLSGLDTGELFF.

Details on this clone: A junction end diverges from the germline sequence, so it may reflect a read error. The chain joins TRBV7-2 to TRBJ1-2; D is unclear. The germline gives CDR1 SGHTA, CDR2 FQGNSA. The CDR3 runs to 11 residues. Written as DNA, the CDR3 is TGTGCCAGCAGCTTAGGAAGACCGGCGCACTTC. Amino acids: CASSLGRPAHF.

This chain connects TRBV28 to TRBJ2-6, with a possible D match to TRBD1 (6 bases). V was cut by 5 bases and J by 2 bases, with 10 bases left in between. CDR3 length: 15 amino acids. Germline loops: CDR1 MDHEN, CDR2 SYDVKM. The CDR3 sequence is CASSIRGPGANVLTF. The CDR3 bases are TGTGCCAGCAGTATCAGGGGTCCTGGGGCCAACGTCCTGACTTTC.

The rearrangement links TRBV7-9 to TRBJ1-2; D not resolved. The CDR3 contains 16 residues. Trimming cost V 1 base and J 3 bases, with 15 bases left between them. The germline V gene has CDR1 SEHNR and CDR2 FQNEAQ (reference sequence). CDR3 amino acids: CASSLVKEEADYGYTF. The CDR3 bases are TGTGCCAGCAGCTTAGTAAAGGAGGAGGCTGACTATGGCTACACCTTC.

The chain carries TRBV6-6 and TRBJ1-4; D unclear. CDR3 length equals 11 residues. Germline CDR1 reads MNHNY; CDR2 reads SVGAGI (reference sequence). V dropped 3 bases and J dropped 7 bases, with 3 bases sitting between them. The CDR3: CASSYFEKLFF. CDR3 in DNA: TGTGCCAGCAGTTATTTTGAAAAACTGTTTTTT.

The chain carries TRBV4-2 and TRBJ2-7, with 10 bases matching TRBD2. Per the germline V gene, CDR1 is LGHNA and CDR2 is YNFKEQ. The CDR3 contains 16 residues. With V trimmed by 1 base and J by 6 bases, 9 bases remained unmatched. CDR3 nucleotides: TGTGCCAGCAGCCAAGTTAAGGGACTAGCGACGGGCGAGCAGTACTTC. Amino acids: CASSQVKGLATGEQYF.

The chain is built from TRBV5-6 and TRBJ1-3; D not resolved. The length of the CDR3 is 12 residues. In germline, CDR1 is SGHDT, CDR2 YYEEEE. Trimming pared 3 bases from V and 8 bases from J, leaving 9 bases between. DNA for the CDR3: TGTGCCAGCAGCTCCTTCGGGGACACCATATATTTT. Residues: CASSSFGDTIYF.

V and J are TRBV7-9 and TRBJ1-1, with 10 bases aligning to TRBD1. The germline V gene encodes CDR1 SEHNR and CDR2 FQNEAQ (reference sequence). The CDR3 is made up of 14 amino acids. V shed 5 bases and J 4 bases; nucleotides not matched to a gene: 4. CDR3: CASSLGTGVTEAFF. Written as DNA, the CDR3 is TGTGCCAGCAGCCTTGGGACAGGGGTCACTGAAGCTTTCTTT.

This chain links TRBV7-3 with TRBJ2-1; 12 nucleotides line up with TRBD1. Unmatched junction bases numbered 22, after V lost 5 bases and J lost 8 bases. The germline V gene has CDR1 SGHTA and CDR2 FQGTGA. This CDR3 contains 20 residues. The CDR3 nucleotides are TGTGCCAGCAGCCCCCTATGTGGGGCGCCCCGGGACAGGGGGCCTCATGAGCAGTTCTTC. Amino acids: CASSPLCGAPRDRGPHEQFF.

In its sample, this clone was seen a few times. This sequence joins TRBV7-9 and TRBJ2-5; D gene ambiguous. Germline values: CDR1 SEHNR, CDR2 FQNEAQ (reference sequence). Trimming pared 1 base from V and 1 base from J, leaving 10 bases between. The length of the CDR3 is 15 residues. The CDR3 DNA reads TGTGCCAGCAGCTTAGTTAGTCTCTTCCAAGAGACCCAGTACTTC. Translation gives CASSLVSLFQETQYF.

V gene TRBV10-2 combines with J gene TRBJ2-1; D is tentatively TRBD1 or TRBD2 (5 bases each). The V end was cut by 2 bases, the J end by 0 bases, with 14 bases between. Looked up from germline, CDR1 is WSHSY and CDR2 is SAAADI. The CDR3 is 17 amino acids. DNA of the CDR3: TGCGCCAGCAGTGAGCCTGGGACGTCGAGCTCCTACAATGAGCAGTTCTTC. Protein product: CASSEPGTSSSYNEQFF.

V gene TRBV30 combines with J gene TRBJ2-4; D is unclear. Germline V CDR1 and CDR2: GTSNPN, SVGIG (reference sequence). The length of the CDR3 is 15 residues. V was pared by 0 bases and J by 0 bases, with 9 bases between. DNA of the CDR3: TGTGCCTGGAGTGTAGGGCGAGTAGCCAAAAACATTCAGTACTTC. Encoded protein: CAWSVGRVAKNIQYF.

This clone was counted once. The chain combines TRBV7-2 with TRBJ1-5; no definite D call. The CDR3 loop spans 16 amino acids. Germline V gene lookup returns CDR1 SGHTA and CDR2 FQGNSA. With 5 bases removed from V and 5 bases from J, the gap between germline ends came to 19 bases. The CDR3 DNA sequence: TGTGCCAGCAGCCCTGGACCGAGAGTGAGGGATCAGCCCCAGCATTTT. Translated: CASSPGPRVRDQPQHF.

The rearrangement joins TRBV19 to TRBJ2-3; D possibly corresponds to TRBD2 (6 bases). The CDR3 contains 14 residues. V was trimmed by 5 bases and J by 6 bases, leaving 15 bases between them. Germline V gives CDR1 LNHDA, CDR2 SQIVND (reference sequence). This CDR3 reads CASSLGSVWDTQYF. For the CDR3, the DNA is TGTGCCAGTAGTCTCGGGAGTGTCTGGGATACGCAGTATTTT.